This TCR beta chain derives from a study of T cell responses to AZD1222 COVID-19 vaccine. Method: immunoSEQ multiplex PCR; TCRdb's copy keeps in-frame clones and lacks some. The sample contains under 95,000 clones, 80% to 90% of which appear only once. The germline V gene has CDR1 SGHDT and CDR2 YYEEEE. V dropped 3 bases and J dropped 0 bases, with 10 bases sitting between them. This CDR3 has 15 residues. The chain has TRBV5-6 and TRBJ1-5; a possible D gene is TRBD1 (5 bases). The material sequenced was peripheral blood, taken on day 0 of AZD1222 vaccination. This TCR came from an adult in good health. The CDR3 DNA follows: TGTGCCAGCAGCTCGGGGCCGGTTAGCAATCAGCCCCAGCATTTT. Encoded protein: CASSSGPVSNQPQHF.